This T cell receptor (beta chain) was sequenced in a study of blood T cell repertoires in COVID-19. Overall study context: Some COVID-19 samples were acute and others convalescent; all came from the United States, Italy and Spain.

Libraries were prepared by immunoSEQ multiplex PCR; TCRdb keeps only in-frame clonotypes and omits some of them. The sample has 200,000 to 250,000 clones; around 87% are singletons. Across about two dozen US areas, participants ranged in age from roughly 18 to 95 years. The material sequenced was PBMCs or T cells enriched from blood (not recorded which). The receptor was isolated from a woman between 18 and 30 years old in a cohort exposed to, infected with or recovered from COVID-19 (not recorded which).

DNA of the CDR3: TGTGCCAGCTCATCTTCTACAGGGGACGAAAAACTGTTTTTT. It specifies CASSSSTGDEKLFF. V and J are TRBV18 and TRBJ1-4; 7 positions agree with TRBD1. There are 14 residues in the CDR3. Germline CDR1 KGHSH, CDR2 LQKENI. V gave up 5 bases and J gave up 8 bases; unmatched junction bases: 8.